This is a list of T cell receptor beta chains from one sample in a study of blood T cell repertoires in COVID-19. Measured with immunoSEQ multiplex PCR; TCRdb has only the in-frame clones, and not every one. There are 380,000 or so clones in the sample; roughly nine tenths occur only once, and around 1.3% lies in the top ten. Sequencing was performed on peripheral blood. The origin of the receptors is a man between 35 and 55 years old with acute or convalescent COVID-19. Both conserved end residues are part of each CDR3. Fields, in order: J gene, clone size, D gene, V gene, CDR3 protein, CDR3 DNA. The D gene is left open where the match is weak. The size entry is marked missing in some rows and otherwise reads once, few, many or a size class.

>TRBJ2-7|.|TRBD2|TRBV18
CAASAGAGEDEQYF
TGTGCCGCCTCAGCGGGAGCGGGAGAGGACGAGCAGTACTTC
>TRBJ1-4|.|.|TRBV5-6
CASSWTANEKLFF
TGTGCCAGCAGCTGGACAGCCAATGAAAAACTGTTTTTT
>TRBJ1-2|.|TRBD1|TRBV6-6
CASSPLGTAYGYTF
TGTGCCAGCAGCCCGCTCGGGACAGCCTATGGCTACACCTTC
>TRBJ2-5|.|TRBD1|TRBV9
CASSAGQYQETQYF
TGTGCCAGCAGCGCGGGACAGTACCAAGAGACCCAGTACTTC
>TRBJ1-1|.|.|TRBV18
CASSPRSDTEAFF
TGTGCCAGCTCACCACGGTCGGACACTGAAGCTTTCTTT
>TRBJ1-1|.|.|TRBV7-9
CASSLVAAATAEAFF
TGTGCCAGCAGCTTAGTGGCAGCGGCCACCGCTGAAGCTTTCTTT
>TRBJ2-4|.|.|TRBV27
CASSPGIELAKNIQYF
TGTGCCAGCAGCCCCGGGATTGAGCTCGCCAAAAACATTCAGTACTTC
>TRBJ2-3|.|.|TRBV5-1
CASSLPQGNPPDTQYF
TGCGCCAGCAGCCTTCCTCAGGGGAACCCTCCAGATACGCAGTATTTT
>TRBJ2-5|few|.|TRBV5-5
CASSEPARGETQYF
TGTGCCAGCAGCGAACCGGCTCGGGGAGAGACCCAGTACTTC
>TRBJ1-2|.|TRBD1|TRBV6-5
CASTIDRGPYGYTF
TGTGCCAGCACTATAGACAGGGGGCCCTATGGCTACACCTTC
>TRBJ2-3|.|.|TRBV3-1/TRBV3-2
CASSLGEDTQYF
TGTGCCAGCAGCCTAGGGGAAGATACGCAGTATTTT
>TRBJ1-3|once|.|TRBV6-1
CASSERWYSGNTIYF
TGTGCCAGCAGTGAGAGGTGGTACTCTGGAAACACCATATATTTT
>TRBJ2-5|.|.|TRBV5-6
CASSLYSDRPQETQYF
TGTGCCAGCAGCTTGTACTCAGACAGGCCTCAAGAGACCCAGTACTTC
>TRBJ1-2|.|TRBD1|TRBV3-1/TRBV3-2
CASSLHGQGLDYGYTF
TGTGCCAGCAGCCTTCACGGACAGGGATTGGACTATGGCTACACCTTC
>TRBJ1-5|.|.|TRBV7-8
CASSLGSRANQPQHF
TGTGCCAGCAGCTTAGGTTCCAGGGCAAATCAGCCCCAGCATTTT
>TRBJ2-5|.|.|TRBV6-5
CASSYGEGVAETQYF
TGTGCCAGCAGTTACGGTGAGGGGGTGGCAGAGACCCAGTACTTC